Below are 18 T cell receptor beta chains sequenced from a single sample in a study of CD8+ T cells in alopecia areata (dated by TCRdb to between 2017 and 2018). Taken with the paper, the label for time point translates to: baseline before oral tofacitinib. Library preparation employed the immunoSEQ multiplex PCR assay. RNA was extracted from all samples and reverse transcribed into cDNA, which served as template for TCR sequencing. The clones in this table, taken by TCRdb from immuneACCESS, are in-frame only. Not every clone is retained; where verified, under half of the shortfall comes from an unresolved V gene, and the cause of the rest is unknown. The sample table shows 220,000 or so clones, and 57% are seen once. Over 0.4% of the sample comes from the top ten. The specimen was CD4+ T cells sorted from blood, collected at week 0. The receptors were sampled from a human donor with alopecia areata.

The gene calls are TRBV5-1 and TRBJ2-1, with a possible D match to TRBD2 (6 bases). The CDR3 loop spans 16 amino acids. V lost 0 bases and J 6 bases, leaving 16 bases between the germline ends. From germline, CDR1 is SGHRS and CDR2 YFSETQ. The CDR3 DNA reads as TGCGCCAGCAGCTTGGCCCGGGGGAGTGCCCGCAATGAGCAGTTCTTC. Protein: CASSLARGSARNEQFF.

This chain links TRBV29-1 with TRBJ1-3, with D maybe TRBD1 (6 bases). This CDR3 contains 13 residues. CDR1 and CDR2 from the germline V gene are SQVTM and ANQGSEA. Trimming removed 6 bases at V and 0 bases at J, with 9 bases between. DNA for the CDR3: TGCAGCGTCGCAGGGGTCTCTGGAAACACCATATATTTT. It yields the protein CSVAGVSGNTIYF. Using reference TRBV29-1 and TRBJ1-3 for the parts outside the CDR3, the full variable domain is SAVISQKPSRDICQRGTSLTIQCQVDSQVTMMFWYRQQPGQSLTLIATANQGSEATYESGFVIDKFPISRPNLTFSTLTVSNMSPEDSSIYLCSVAGVSGNTIYFGEGSWLTVV.

V gene TRBV10-3 combines with J gene TRBJ1-2; tentatively, D is TRBD1 (5 bases). V was clipped by 5 bases and J by 4 bases, with 11 bases between them. This CDR3 region has 13 residues. Germline V CDR1 and CDR2: ENHRY, SYGVKD. This chain's CDR3 is CAISSDSSYGYTF. CDR3 DNA: TGTGCCATCAGTTCCGACAGCAGCTATGGCTACACCTTC.

Comment on this clone: Different DNA sequences within this sample yield the same CDR3. V gene TRBV5-1 combines with J gene TRBJ1-2, with TRBD1 as a possible D gene (5 bases). Between the trimmed V and J ends, which lost 0 bases and 8 bases, there was a span of 14 bases. Germline loops: CDR1 SGHRS, CDR2 YFSETQ. The CDR3 length is 14 residues. The chain's CDR3 is CASSLGDQGIGYTF. The CDR3 nucleotides read TGCGCCAGCAGCTTGGGGGATCAGGGTATCGGCTACACCTTC.

The rearrangement links TRBV27 to TRBJ2-7; 14 bases map to TRBD2. Germline V gene data show CDR1 as MNHEY and CDR2 as SMNVEV (reference sequence). J lost 4 bases, V lost 1 base, and 12 bases had no gene match. The length of the CDR3 is 19 residues. The CDR3 sequence is CASSLWKGLAGADGYEQYF. The CDR3 DNA follows: TGTGCCAGCAGTTTATGGAAGGGACTAGCGGGGGCTGATGGATACGAGCAGTACTTC.

The chain uses TRBV6-5 and TRBJ1-2; TRBD1 matches at 7 bases. Germline V gene lookup returns CDR1 MNHEY and CDR2 SVGAGI. Germline trimming cut 6 bases from V and 5 bases from J; bases unmatched to any gene: 6. The CDR3 sequence is 13 residues long. The CDR3 is CASRPDRVYGYTF. The CDR3 nucleotides read TGTGCCAGCAGACCCGACAGGGTGTATGGCTACACCTTC.

For the CDR3, the DNA is TGTGCCAGCAGCCCCCACTCTAGTCTGGGAGGGGAGCAGTTCTTC. Protein product: CASSPHSSLGGEQFF. The rearrangement links TRBV7-3 to TRBJ2-1, with 7 bases lining up with TRBD2. CDR1 and CDR2 from the germline V gene are SGHTA and FQGTGA. The CDR3 is made up of 15 amino acids. With V trimmed by 5 bases and J by 10 bases, 14 bases remained unmatched.

The DNA for the CDR3 is TGCAGCGTCCCCGGGGCAGGGGGCGTCGGGACTGAAGCTTTCTTT. This sequence encodes CSVPGAGGVGTEAFF. The chain combines TRBV29-1 with TRBJ1-1; 8 positions match TRBD1. Per the germline V gene, CDR1 is SQVTM and CDR2 is ANQGSEA. There are 15 residues in the CDR3. V shed 6 bases, J shed 5 bases, and the junction held 14 bases outside the gene matches.

The rearrangement uses TRBV5-8 and TRBJ2-7; 13 bases match TRBD2. The V gene's germline CDR1 is SGHTS and CDR2 YDEGEE. The V and J ends lost 4 bases and 5 bases, in that order; junction bases with no gene match: 3. The CDR3 spans 14 residues. CDR3 residues: CASSPGLAGDEQYF. Here the CDR3 DNA reads TGTGCCAGCAGCCCCGGACTAGCGGGAGACGAGCAGTACTTC.

The chain couples TRBV4-1 to TRBJ1-5; unclear D gene. V was pared by 0 bases and J by 7 bases, with 7 bases between. The germline CDR1 and CDR2 sequences are MGHRA and YSYEKL. This CDR3 spans 13 amino acids. This CDR3 is CASSQDSGQPQHF. CDR3 nucleotide sequence: TGCGCCAGCAGCCAAGATTCGGGCCAGCCCCAGCATTTT.

V and J are TRBV6-1 and TRBJ2-3; possible D gene TRBD2, 7 bases. There are 17 residues in the CDR3. The germline V and J ends were trimmed by 0 bases and 6 bases, with 19 bases remaining between them. Germline V gives CDR1 MNHNS, CDR2 SASEGT. The CDR3 is CASSEAGGGGTGDTQYF. CDR3 sequence (DNA): TGTGCCAGCAGTGAAGCTGGGGGCGGGGGAACCGGGGATACGCAGTATTTT.

This clone turned up a few times. V gene TRBV19 combines with J gene TRBJ2-1, with D possibly matching TRBD2 (6 bases). Germline lookup yields CDR1 LNHDA and CDR2 SQIVND (reference sequence). V lost 6 bases, J lost 9 bases, and 12 bases lay in between. The CDR3 runs 12 residues. CDR3 amino acids: CASSRLVSEQFF. DNA for the CDR3: TGTGCCAGTAGCAGACTAGTGAGTGAGCAGTTCTTC.

This sequence joins TRBV5-1 and TRBJ2-1; D remains ambiguous. Germline V lookup: CDR1 SGHRS, CDR2 YFSETQ. The CDR3 loop spans 14 amino acids. V was pared by 0 bases and J by 5 bases, with 9 bases between. The CDR3 region is CASSLGGTHNEQFF. DNA of the CDR3: TGCGCCAGCAGCTTGGGTGGAACCCACAATGAGCAGTTCTTC.

The chain employs TRBV6-1 and TRBJ1-1; D is perhaps TRBD1 (6 bases). CDR3 size: 14 residues. Germline CDR1 MNHNS, CDR2 SASEGT. The ends were cut back, 6 bases at V and 5 bases at J, with 16 bases in the middle. CDR3 sequence (DNA): TGTGCCAGCAGCCCACAGGGATTGGGAACTGAAGCTTTCTTT. Its protein is CASSPQGLGTEAFF.

V usage is TRBV19 and J usage is TRBJ1-5, with D unresolved. Germline assignment: CDR1 LNHDA and CDR2 SQIVND (reference sequence). CDR3 length: 16 amino acids. Trimming removed 2 bases from V and 9 bases from J, with 20 bases in between. The CDR3 protein is CASSIIGTDPKGPQHF. In nucleotides, the CDR3 is TGTGCCAGTAGTATAATCGGCACAGACCCGAAGGGGCCCCAGCATTTT.

The rearrangement uses TRBV6-6 and TRBJ1-2; D remains unclear. V lost 4 bases, J lost 4 bases, and 4 bases lay in between. Germline V gene data show CDR1 as MNHNY and CDR2 as SVGAGI (reference sequence). This CDR3 spans 11 amino acids. DNA for the CDR3: TGTGCCAGCAGTTCAAGCTATGGCTACACCTTC. Protein sequence: CASSSSYGYTF.

CDR3 in DNA: TGTGCCAGCAGTTCAGGGTTCGGCGAGCAGTACTTC. It translates to CASSSGFGEQYF. The chain links TRBV6-6 to TRBJ2-7; TRBD1 might be the D (5 bases). The CDR3 runs to 12 residues. Trimming took 4 bases from V and 6 from J, leaving 10 bases between them. CDR1 and CDR2 from the germline V gene are MNHNY and SVGAGI (reference sequence).

The chain combines TRBV6-6 with TRBJ1-2; 7 bases agree with TRBD1. Per the germline V gene, CDR1 is MNHNY and CDR2 is SVGAGI (reference sequence). With 2 bases clipped from V and 8 bases from J, the junction kept 8 bases outside the gene matches. There are 14 residues in the CDR3. DNA for the CDR3: TGTGCCAGCAGTTACCTCGGGGACAGTCAGGGCTACACCTTC. This encodes CASSYLGDSQGYTF.